This is a list of T cell receptor beta chains from one sample in a study of breast tumors, draining lymph nodes, adjacent tissues. TCRdb re-analysed the multiplex PCR reads in MiXCR, keeping a single row per CDR3 protein. Altogether under 350,000 distinct CDR3 sequences are present, under 35% being singletons, with the ten largest covering about 1%. Sample: axillary lymph node tissue. The receptors originated from a female donor with breast cancer. Some clones in this sample may be carry-over from other donors' samples. Both conserved end residues are part of each CDR3. A D gene is named only where the DNA matches it firmly. Size is omitted from some rows. Given values are once, few, many or a class for expanded clones.

clone size: many; J gene: TRBJ2-5; D gene: TRBD2; V gene: TRBV20-1; CDR3 protein: CSARDMTSGRKETQYF; CDR3 DNA: TGCAGTGCTAGAGATATGACTAGCGGGAGGAAAGAGACCCAGTACTTC
clone size: many; J gene: TRBJ2-7; D gene: TRBD2; V gene: TRBV7-9; CDR3 protein: CASSLEGLAGETLRVEQYF; CDR3 DNA: TGTGCCAGCAGCTTAGAGGGCCTAGCGGGAGAGACTCTACGAGTCGAGCAGTACTTC
clone size: few; J gene: TRBJ2-5; D gene: TRBD1; V gene: TRBV27; CDR3 protein: CASSLSADRVDGTQYF; CDR3 DNA: TGTGCCAGCAGTTTATCGGCGGACAGGGTTGATGGGACCCAGTACTTC
clone size: many; J gene: TRBJ1-2; D gene: TRBD1; V gene: TRBV19; CDR3 protein: CASGSDRVGSNYGYTF; CDR3 DNA: TGTGCCAGTGGATCGGACAGGGTTGGATCCAACTATGGCTACACCTTC
clone size: many; J gene: TRBJ2-3; D gene: NA; V gene: TRBV7-8; CDR3 protein: CASTQWGVRTTDTQYF; CDR3 DNA: TGTGCCAGCACCCAGTGGGGGGTCAGAACCACAGATACGCAGTATTTT
clone size: few; J gene: TRBJ2-7; D gene: TRBD2; V gene: TRBV27; CDR3 protein: CASSSPRTSGTYEQYF; CDR3 DNA: TGTGCCAGCAGTTCCCCACGAACTAGCGGAACCTACGAGCAGTACTTC
clone size: many; J gene: TRBJ1-6; D gene: NA; V gene: TRBV25-1; CDR3 protein: CASSDMRGGAYNSPLHF; CDR3 DNA: TGTGCCAGCAGTGATATGAGAGGAGGGGCCTATAATTCACCCCTCCACTTT
clone size: NA; J gene: TRBJ1-4; D gene: NA; V gene: TRBV5-6; CDR3 protein: CASSLAQGEKLFF; CDR3 DNA: TGTGCCAGCAGCCTGGCCCAGGGGGAAAAACTGTTTTTT
clone size: NA; J gene: TRBJ1-2; D gene: NA; V gene: TRBV20-1; CDR3 protein: CSARVARGAYYGHTF; CDR3 DNA: NA
clone size: many; J gene: TRBJ2-7; D gene: NA; V gene: TRBV5-1; CDR3 protein: CASSKISGRTLIYEQYF; CDR3 DNA: TGCGCCAGCAGCAAAATTTCCGGGCGGACCCTGATCTACGAGCAGTACTTC
clone size: many; J gene: TRBJ2-3; D gene: NA; V gene: TRBV19; CDR3 protein: CASSILGSSTDTQYF; CDR3 DNA: TGTGCCAGTAGTATCCTCGGCTCTAGCACAGATACGCAGTATTTT
clone size: many; J gene: TRBJ2-7; D gene: TRBD2; V gene: TRBV12-3/TRBV12-4; CDR3 protein: CASSSNPQASGAYEQYF; CDR3 DNA: TGTGCCAGCAGTTCAAACCCTCAGGCTAGCGGGGCATACGAGCAGTACTTC
clone size: few; J gene: TRBJ1-1; D gene: NA; V gene: TRBV19; CDR3 protein: CASRDGGDTEAFF; CDR3 DNA: TGTGCCAGTAGGGACGGGGGGGACACTGAAGCTTTCTTT
clone size: many; J gene: TRBJ2-7; D gene: NA; V gene: TRBV5-4; CDR3 protein: CASSPASVSYEQYF; CDR3 DNA: TGTGCCAGCAGCCCAGCTAGCGTGTCCTACGAGCAGTACTTC
clone size: many; J gene: TRBJ2-6; D gene: TRBD2; V gene: TRBV13; CDR3 protein: CASSETSGRIAGANVLTF; CDR3 DNA: TGTGCCAGCAGCGAGACTAGCGGGAGGATTGCTGGGGCCAACGTCCTGACTTTC
clone size: NA; J gene: TRBJ1-2; D gene: TRBD1; V gene: TRBV20-1; CDR3 protein: CSASNSWDRDSGNTF; CDR3 DNA: TGCAGTGCTAGTAACAGCTGGGACAGGGACTCTGGAAACACCTTC
clone size: NA; J gene: TRBJ2-1; D gene: TRBD2; V gene: TRBV27; CDR3 protein: CASRILAGVLNEQFF; CDR3 DNA: TGTGCCAGCAGGATACTAGCGGGAGTTCTAAATGAGCAGTTCTTC
clone size: many; J gene: TRBJ2-5; D gene: TRBD2; V gene: TRBV7-9; CDR3 protein: CASSLLAGGPETQYF; CDR3 DNA: TGTGCCAGCAGCTTACTAGCGGGAGGGCCAGAGACCCAGTACTTC
clone size: NA; J gene: TRBJ2-7; D gene: NA; V gene: TRBV18; CDR3 protein: CASSPPLRSYEQYF; CDR3 DNA: TGTGCCAGCTCACCACCCCTCCGTTCTTACGAGCAGTACTTC
clone size: many; J gene: TRBJ1-2; D gene: TRBD1; V gene: TRBV12-3/TRBV12-4; CDR3 protein: CASNPRTGGGYGYTF; CDR3 DNA: TGTGCCAGCAACCCGCGGACAGGCGGGGGCTATGGCTACACCTTC
clone size: many; J gene: TRBJ2-2; D gene: NA; V gene: TRBV5-5; CDR3 protein: CASSLYSGELFF; CDR3 DNA: TGTGCCAGCAGCTTGTATTCCGGGGAGCTGTTTTTT
clone size: many; J gene: TRBJ2-1; D gene: TRBD2; V gene: TRBV30; CDR3 protein: CAWSALAGWANEQFF; CDR3 DNA: TGTGCCTGGAGCGCGTTAGCGGGATGGGCGAATGAGCAGTTCTTC
clone size: few; J gene: TRBJ2-2; D gene: NA; V gene: TRBV6-2/TRBV6-3; CDR3 protein: CASSLSNTGELFF; CDR3 DNA: TGTGCCAGCAGCCTGTCGAACACCGGGGAGCTGTTTTTT
clone size: many; J gene: TRBJ2-7; D gene: NA; V gene: TRBV7-2; CDR3 protein: CASSSSPGYEQYF; CDR3 DNA: TGTGCCAGCAGCTCTTCCCCAGGATACGAGCAGTACTTC
clone size: NA; J gene: TRBJ2-7; D gene: NA; V gene: TRBV12-3/TRBV12-4; CDR3 protein: CASSSGGTTYEQHF; CDR3 DNA: TGTGCCAGCAGTTCCGGCGGGACCACCTACGAGCAGCACTTC
clone size: many; J gene: TRBJ1-2; D gene: TRBD1; V gene: TRBV11-3; CDR3 protein: CASSSDRGLGYTF; CDR3 DNA: TGTGCCAGCAGCTCGGACAGGGGGCTTGGCTACACCTTC
clone size: many; J gene: TRBJ2-1; D gene: TRBD1; V gene: TRBV2; CDR3 protein: CASSEWDRYNEQFF; CDR3 DNA: TGTGCCAGCAGTGAATGGGACAGATACAATGAGCAGTTCTTC
clone size: many; J gene: TRBJ1-3; D gene: NA; V gene: TRBV7-2; CDR3 protein: CASSLEGFSSGNTIYF; CDR3 DNA: TGTGCCAGCAGCTTAGAGGGGTTCTCATCTGGAAACACCATATATTTT
clone size: many; J gene: TRBJ2-3; D gene: NA; V gene: TRBV5-1; CDR3 protein: CASSPRLVVLADTQYF; CDR3 DNA: TGCGCCAGCAGCCCCCGACTAGTAGTTTTGGCAGATACGCAGTATTTT
clone size: many; J gene: TRBJ1-3; D gene: NA; V gene: TRBV15; CDR3 protein: CATSRDRAEGNTIYF; CDR3 DNA: TGTGCCACCAGCAGAGACAGGGCGGAGGGAAACACCATATATTTT
clone size: few; J gene: TRBJ2-2; D gene: NA; V gene: TRBV27; CDR3 protein: CASSLMRNTGELFF; CDR3 DNA: TGTGCCAGCAGTTTAATGAGGAACACCGGGGAGCTGTTTTTT
clone size: many; J gene: TRBJ2-7; D gene: NA; V gene: TRBV30; CDR3 protein: CAWMGGDYEQYF; CDR3 DNA: TGTGCCTGGATGGGCGGTGACTACGAGCAGTACTTC
clone size: NA; J gene: TRBJ2-1; D gene: NA; V gene: TRBV6-2/TRBV6-3; CDR3 protein: CASSHMDTFYNEQFF; CDR3 DNA: TGTGCCAGCAGTCACATGGACACGTTCTACAATGAGCAGTTCTTC
clone size: many; J gene: TRBJ2-3; D gene: TRBD2; V gene: TRBV11-2; CDR3 protein: CASSSEQSGLAGSTQYF; CDR3 DNA: TGTGCCAGCAGCTCAGAGCAAAGCGGACTAGCGGGGTCTACGCAGTATTTT
clone size: many; J gene: TRBJ2-2; D gene: NA; V gene: TRBV20-1; CDR3 protein: CSARGAGELFF; CDR3 DNA: TGCAGTGCTAGAGGGGCCGGGGAGCTGTTTTTT
clone size: medium-sized; J gene: TRBJ1-6; D gene: NA; V gene: TRBV2; CDR3 protein: CASTAQGWNSPLHF; CDR3 DNA: TGTGCCAGCACCGCACAGGGTTGGAATTCACCCCTCCACTTT
clone size: NA; J gene: TRBJ1-1; D gene: TRBD1; V gene: TRBV4-1; CDR3 protein: CASSLRTGPKQNTEAFF; CDR3 DNA: TGCGCCAGCAGCCTCAGGACAGGGCCGAAACAGAACACTGAAGCTTTCTTT
clone size: many; J gene: TRBJ2-2; D gene: NA; V gene: TRBV12-3/TRBV12-4; CDR3 protein: CASSLDYIGELFF; CDR3 DNA: TGTGCCAGCAGTTTGGACTACATCGGGGAGCTGTTTTTT
clone size: once; J gene: TRBJ2-6; D gene: NA; V gene: TRBV7-9; CDR3 protein: CASTPMRGANVLTF; CDR3 DNA: TGTGCCAGCACACCAATGCGTGGGGCCAACGTCCTGACTTTC
clone size: many; J gene: TRBJ2-7; D gene: TRBD1; V gene: TRBV10-3; CDR3 protein: CAISGTGSEQYF; CDR3 DNA: TGTGCCATCAGCGGGACAGGGTCTGAGCAGTACTTC
clone size: NA; J gene: TRBJ2-3; D gene: NA; V gene: TRBV28; CDR3 protein: CASTLRDLSTDTQYF; CDR3 DNA: TGTGCCAGCACCTTGCGGGACCTAAGCACAGATACGCAGTATTTT
clone size: many; J gene: TRBJ2-7; D gene: NA; V gene: TRBV7-8; CDR3 protein: CASSSEGGKQYF; CDR3 DNA: TGTGCCAGCAGCTCCGAGGGTGGTAAGCAGTACTTC
clone size: NA; J gene: TRBJ2-2; D gene: TRBD2; V gene: TRBV7-6; CDR3 protein: CASSASGSTTSGELFF; CDR3 DNA: TGTGCCAGCAGCGCTAGCGGGAGTACCACCAGCGGGGAGCTGTTTTTT
clone size: few; J gene: TRBJ1-1; D gene: NA; V gene: TRBV29-1; CDR3 protein: CSVELRGREAFF; CDR3 DNA: TGCAGCGTTGAGTTGCGGGGCCGTGAAGCTTTCTTT
clone size: NA; J gene: TRBJ1-6; D gene: NA; V gene: TRBV25-1; CDR3 protein: CASSFAASSYNSPLHF; CDR3 DNA: TGTGCCAGCAGCTTTGCAGCGAGCTCCTATAATTCACCCCTCCACTTT
clone size: NA; J gene: TRBJ1-3; D gene: TRBD1; V gene: TRBV4-1; CDR3 protein: CASGQEVNRGGNTIYF; CDR3 DNA: TGCGCCAGCGGCCAAGAGGTGAACAGGGGTGGAAACACCATATATTTT
clone size: many; J gene: TRBJ1-2; D gene: NA; V gene: TRBV28; CDR3 protein: CASIGGWDYGYTF; CDR3 DNA: TGTGCCAGCATAGGCGGCTGGGACTATGGCTACACCTTC
clone size: NA; J gene: TRBJ2-5; D gene: NA; V gene: TRBV6-5; CDR3 protein: CASGKAEQTQYF; CDR3 DNA: TGTGCCAGCGGAAAGGCGGAGCAGACCCAGTACTTC
clone size: NA; J gene: TRBJ2-1; D gene: NA; V gene: TRBV30; CDR3 protein: CAWRTPPLFF; CDR3 DNA: TGTGCCTGGAGGACTCCCCCTCTGTTCTTC
clone size: NA; J gene: TRBJ1-6; D gene: TRBD1; V gene: TRBV7-2; CDR3 protein: CASSLGGGGPLSSPLHF; CDR3 DNA: TGTGCCAGCAGCTTAGGTGGAGGGGGCCCACTTAGTTCACCCCTCCACTTT
clone size: many; J gene: TRBJ1-2; D gene: NA; V gene: TRBV5-6; CDR3 protein: CASSSPPGDGYTF; CDR3 DNA: TGTGCCAGCAGTTCTCCTCCAGGGGATGGCTACACCTTC
clone size: many; J gene: TRBJ1-6; D gene: NA; V gene: TRBV20-1; CDR3 protein: CSAGADEGHSPLHF; CDR3 DNA: TGCAGTGCTGGCGCTGACGAGGGGCATTCACCCCTCCACTTT
clone size: NA; J gene: TRBJ1-1; D gene: NA; V gene: TRBV7-9; CDR3 protein: CASSLATVNTEAFF; CDR3 DNA: TGTGCCAGCAGCTTAGCGACAGTGAACACTGAAGCTTTCTTT
clone size: many; J gene: TRBJ2-3; D gene: NA; V gene: TRBV20-1; CDR3 protein: CSASWAGSTDTQYF; CDR3 DNA: TGCAGTGCTAGTTGGGCCGGGAGCACAGATACGCAGTATTTT